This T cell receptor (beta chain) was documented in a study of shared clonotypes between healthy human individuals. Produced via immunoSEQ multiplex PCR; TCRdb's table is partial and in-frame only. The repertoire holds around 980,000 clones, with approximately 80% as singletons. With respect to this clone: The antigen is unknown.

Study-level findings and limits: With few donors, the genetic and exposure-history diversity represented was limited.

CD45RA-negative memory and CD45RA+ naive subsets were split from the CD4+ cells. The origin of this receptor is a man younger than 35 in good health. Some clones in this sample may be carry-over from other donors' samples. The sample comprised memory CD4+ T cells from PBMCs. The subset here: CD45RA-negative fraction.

The CDR3 DNA reads as TGTGCCAGCAGCAAACCAGCGGGGACGGGAGTAATAGCTGACGAAGCTTTCTTT. Protein product: CASSKPAGTGVIADEAFF. This chain joins TRBV5-6 and TRBJ1-1; D is possibly TRBD1 (5 bases). Trimming stripped 4 bases from V and 8 bases from J, with 30 bases between. The CDR3 contains 18 residues. Germline V gene data show CDR1 as SGHDT and CDR2 as YYEEEE. The full variable domain, rest sourced from reference TRBV5-6 and TRBJ1-1, is DAGVTQSPTHLIKTRGQQVTLRCSPKSGHDTVSWYQQALGQGPQFIFQYYEEEERQRGNFPDRFSGHQFPNYSSELNVNALLLGDSALYLCASSKPAGTGVIADEAFFGQGTRLTVV.